There are a few counts of the clone carrying this T cell receptor beta chain. What it binds is unknown. 60 Vbeta and 13 Jbeta primers were used in PCR. Generated by immunoSEQ multiplex PCR, the TCRdb table keeps only in-frame clones and is missing some. The sample holds about 130,000 clones, less than 85% seen once. J gave up 5 bases and V 2 bases, and 9 bases lay outside the gene matches. Germline V gives CDR1 SGHDT, CDR2 YYEEEE. This CDR3 region has 16 residues. The record originates from a study of cytomegalovirus exposure and HLA in healthy donors. General study results and limits: HLA alleles were associated with 15,000 to 20,000 TCR beta sequences in a later analysis at 0.05 false discovery rate.

V is TRBV5-6 and J is TRBJ2-7; 11 bases match TRBD2. The clonotype comes from a man under 40 in good health and CMV-seronegative. The sequenced sample consisted of PBMCs. The DNA for the CDR3 is TGTGCCAGCAGCTTAATACTAGCGGGAGTCCCCCACGAGCAGTACTTC. It yields the protein CASSLILAGVPHEQYF.